The count of the clone carrying this T cell receptor (beta chain) is one. Its antigen remains unknown. During the collection period, no donor immune events like infections were recorded. The germline gives CDR1 SGHRS, CDR2 YFSETQ. Trimming took 0 bases from V and 3 from J, leaving 7 bases between them. The CDR3 length is 13 residues. This record comes from a study of identifying expanded T cells in peripheral blood. Sequenced by immunoSEQ multiplex PCR; TCRdb stores in-frame clones only, minus some. The table has approximately 94,000 clones, roughly 88% seen once. General study points: Roughly 1.2 clones differed between technical replicates, versus around 16 and 19 over time. Clone count variance between approximately 2-week samples rose with total template count.

Material: blood. The rearrangement links TRBV5-1 to TRBJ2-7; TRBD2 is a possible D gene (5 bases). The receptor was isolated from a person aged 18-70 years in good health. Here the CDR3 reads CASSLAGFYEQYF. CDR3 nucleotide sequence: TGCGCCAGCAGCTTGGCGGGGTTCTACGAGCAGTACTTC. The full variable domain, with the rest looked up from reference TRBV5-1 and TRBJ2-7, is KAGVTQTPRYLIKTRGQQVTLSCSPISGHRSVSWYQQTPGQGLQFLFEYFSETQRNKGNFPGRFSGRQFSNSRSEMNVSTLELGDSALYLCASSLAGFYEQYFGPGTRLTVT.